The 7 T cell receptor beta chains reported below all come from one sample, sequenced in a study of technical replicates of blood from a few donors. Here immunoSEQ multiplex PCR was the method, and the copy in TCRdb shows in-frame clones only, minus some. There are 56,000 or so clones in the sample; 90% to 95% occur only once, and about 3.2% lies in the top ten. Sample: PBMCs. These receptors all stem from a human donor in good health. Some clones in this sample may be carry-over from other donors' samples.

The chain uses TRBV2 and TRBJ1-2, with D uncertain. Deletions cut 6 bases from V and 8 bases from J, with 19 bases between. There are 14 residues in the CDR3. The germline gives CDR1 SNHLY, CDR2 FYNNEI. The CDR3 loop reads CASSYKRTPGGYTF. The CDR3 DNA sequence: TGTGCCAGCAGCTACAAACGGACCCCGGGGGGCTACACCTTC.

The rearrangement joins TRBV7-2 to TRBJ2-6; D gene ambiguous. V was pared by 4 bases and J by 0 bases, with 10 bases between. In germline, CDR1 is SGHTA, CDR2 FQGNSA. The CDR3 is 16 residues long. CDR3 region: CASSSYVSSGANVLTF. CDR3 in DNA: TGTGCCAGCAGCTCGTACGTCAGCTCTGGGGCCAACGTCCTGACTTTC.

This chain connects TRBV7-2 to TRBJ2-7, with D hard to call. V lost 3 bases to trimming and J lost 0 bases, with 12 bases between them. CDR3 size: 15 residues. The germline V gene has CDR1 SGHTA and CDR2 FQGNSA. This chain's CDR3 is CASSLSLRFSYEQYF. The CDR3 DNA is TGTGCCAGCAGCTTGAGTTTGAGGTTCTCCTACGAGCAGTACTTC.

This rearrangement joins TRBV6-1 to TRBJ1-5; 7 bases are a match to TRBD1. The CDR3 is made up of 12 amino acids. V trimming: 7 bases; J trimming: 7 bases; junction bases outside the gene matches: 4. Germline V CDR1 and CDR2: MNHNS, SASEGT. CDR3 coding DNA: TGTGCCAGCATGATACAGGGGCAGCCCCAGCATTTT. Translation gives CASMIQGQPQHF.

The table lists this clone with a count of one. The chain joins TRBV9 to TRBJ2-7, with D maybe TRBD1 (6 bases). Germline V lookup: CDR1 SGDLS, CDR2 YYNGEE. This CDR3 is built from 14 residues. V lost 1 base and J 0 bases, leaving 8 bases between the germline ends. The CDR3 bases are TGTGCCAGCAGCGTAACAGGGAGCTCCTACGAGCAGTACTTC. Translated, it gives CASSVTGSSYEQYF.

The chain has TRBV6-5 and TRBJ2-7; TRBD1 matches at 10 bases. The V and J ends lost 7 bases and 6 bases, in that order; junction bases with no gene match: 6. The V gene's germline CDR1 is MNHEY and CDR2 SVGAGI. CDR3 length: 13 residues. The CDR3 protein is CASIPRTGGEQYF. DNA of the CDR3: TGTGCCAGCATCCCGAGGACAGGGGGCGAGCAGTACTTC.

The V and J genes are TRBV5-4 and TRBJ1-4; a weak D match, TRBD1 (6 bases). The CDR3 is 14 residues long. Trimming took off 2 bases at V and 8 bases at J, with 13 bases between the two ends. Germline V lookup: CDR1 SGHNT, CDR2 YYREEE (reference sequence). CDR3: CASSFEQGAEKLFF. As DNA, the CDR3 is TGTGCCAGCAGCTTTGAACAGGGCGCCGAAAAACTGTTTTTT.